This T cell receptor beta chain originates from a study of neurological immune-mediated disorders. Study-level points and caveats: Multiple sclerosis was found to have the least TCR clonal expansion, below healthy controls, and HTLV-1-associated myelopathy the most.

From 15-18 subjects, each sequencing run yielded over 160 million TCR-beta sequences. TCRdb called the 5' RACE reads again in MiXCR, with one record for every CDR3 protein. Found here are tens of thousands of distinct CDR3 sequences, roughly 10% of them singletons; the top ten hold about 6.3%. Germline V gives CDR1 SGHRS, CDR2 YFSETQ. The CDR3 runs to 17 residues. The J segment lost 7 bases and the V segment lost 0 bases, leaving 6 bases of the junction unmatched. Documented time point: longitudinal time-point 1 (baseline). In this sample, this clonotype turned up many times. Its antigen is currently unknown.

The sequenced material came from PBMCs. The chain has TRBV5-1 and TRBJ2-1; 14 bases are a match to TRBD2. This receptor was taken from a male donor with HTLV-1-associated myelopathy (HAM/TSP). The CDR3 nucleotides are TGCGCCAGCAGCTTGGGACTAGCGGGGGGGATTTTGAATGAGCAGTTCTTC. This translates into CASSLGLAGGILNEQFF.